These 21 T cell receptor beta chains were all obtained from the same sample, sequenced in a study of blood T cells in healthy people across ages. A J-beta primer mix and a sample-barcoded 5' primer were used in a second PCR of roughly 7 to 12 cycles. TCRdb ran MiXCR on the 5' RACE reads and lists one entry per CDR3 protein. The table records around 1,800,000 distinct CDR3 sequences, roughly two fifths of them present only once. The sample taken for sequencing was blood. The receptors were sampled from a human donor in good health.

The chain is built from TRBV27 and TRBJ2-7, with 10 bases aligning to TRBD1. Germline lookup yields CDR1 MNHEY and CDR2 SMNVEV (reference sequence). This CDR3 is 15 amino acids long. The junction had 9 bases not matched to a gene; V was cut back by 4 bases and J by 6 bases. The CDR3 spells CASSYLGQGNSEQYF. The CDR3 region has the DNA TGTGCCAGCAGTTACCTGGGACAGGGGAATTCCGAGCAGTACTTC.

This sequence joins TRBV20-1 and TRBJ1-2, with D maybe TRBD1 (5 bases). Germline loops: CDR1 DFQATT, CDR2 SNEGSKA (reference sequence). Trimming left V 4 bases short and J 4 bases short, with 19 bases between. The CDR3 length is 15 residues. The CDR3 region is CSATKGPSTPYGYTF. The CDR3 DNA reads TGCAGTGCTACAAAGGGACCTTCGACCCCCTATGGCTACACCTTC.

The rearrangement links TRBV11-2 to TRBJ2-7, with 14 nucleotides matching TRBD2. The V gene end was trimmed by 4 bases and the J gene end by 1 base; junction bases not matched to a gene: 9. The CDR3 runs to 18 residues. Germline V lookup: CDR1 SGHAT, CDR2 FQNNGV. CDR3 region: CASSWTGTSGGFSYEQYF. In DNA, the CDR3 is TGTGCCAGCAGCTGGACTGGGACTAGCGGGGGATTTTCCTACGAGCAGTACTTC.

The table lists this clonotype with a few counts. A junction end diverges from the germline sequence, so it may reflect a read error. The chain recombines TRBV10-3 with TRBJ1-4; D is undetermined. The length of the CDR3 is 13 residues. Germline-derived CDR1 and CDR2 are ENHRY and SYGVKD. CDR3 sequence reads: CAIGDRENEKLFF. For the CDR3, the DNA is TGTGCCATCGGTGACCGTGAGAATGAAAAACTGTTTTTT.

This clonotype was seen only a few times. The rearrangement uses TRBV5-1 and TRBJ1-2; TRBD1 agrees at 10 bases. Germline V gene sequence: CDR1 SGHRS, CDR2 YFSETQ. The length of the CDR3 is 15 residues. V lost 1 base, J lost 8 bases, and 8 bases stayed unmatched. The CDR3 sequence: CASSLSAGTGDGYTF. CDR3 DNA: TGCGCCAGCAGCTTGTCGGCCGGGACAGGGGACGGCTACACCTTC.

The CDR3 sequence is CASSTYGTVYEQYF. The CDR3 coding sequence is TGTGCCAGCAGTACCTACGGGACAGTATACGAGCAGTACTTC. The rearrangement links TRBV27 to TRBJ2-7; TRBD1 matches at 7 bases. V lost 5 bases, J lost 4 bases, and 8 bases stayed unmatched. The CDR3 is 14 amino acids. CDR1 and CDR2 from the germline V gene are MNHEY and SMNVEV (reference sequence).

The rearrangement joins TRBV11-1 to TRBJ2-3, with TRBD2 matching 9 bases. This CDR3 spans 17 amino acids. Germline V gives CDR1 SGHAT, CDR2 FQDESV (reference sequence). The junction had 7 bases not matched to a gene; V was cut back by 1 base and J by 2 bases. In DNA, the CDR3 is TGTGCCAGCAGCTTAGAGATAGCGGGGGCCCTCACAGATACGCAGTATTTT. It codes for CASSLEIAGALTDTQYF.

V and J are TRBV7-2 and TRBJ2-5; tentatively, D is TRBD1 or TRBD2 (5 bases each). Trimming removed 8 bases from V and 6 bases from J, with 16 bases in between. Germline V gene data show CDR1 as SGHTA and CDR2 as FQGNSA. The CDR3 runs to 13 residues. The CDR3 region is CASGWDPQQTQYF. The CDR3 nucleotides read TGTGCCAGCGGATGGGACCCTCAGCAGACCCAGTACTTC.

This clonotype was seen a single time. This clone may be a read error of a much larger clone one base away. V gene TRBV12-3 or TRBV12-4 combines with J gene TRBJ2-4; 9 bases agree with TRBD2. The CDR3 consists of 14 residues. Trimming took 6 bases from V and 13 from J; bases not matched to a gene: 13. The CDR3 loop is CASRPRTSVAEQYF. DNA for the CDR3: TGTGCCAGCAGACCTAGGACTAGCGTAGCTGAGCAGTACTTC.

J is TRBJ2-4 and V is TRBV11-2; 8 bases line up with TRBD2. Per germline, CDR1 SGHAT and CDR2 FQNNGV. This CDR3 spans 14 amino acids. With V trimmed by 5 bases and J by 7 bases, 7 bases remained unmatched. The CDR3 loop is CASSPPGGANIQYF. CDR3 in DNA: TGTGCCAGCAGCCCCCCGGGAGGGGCTAACATTCAGTACTTC.

This clonotype was seen repeatedly, ten times or more. The chain links TRBV4-1 to TRBJ2-7, with D unclear. V lost 3 bases and J 4 bases, leaving 7 bases between the germline ends. Germline V lookup: CDR1 MGHRA, CDR2 YSYEKL. This CDR3 is built from 12 residues. CDR3 in DNA: TGCGCCAGCAGCCACCCCTCGTACGAGCAGTACTTC. This translates into CASSHPSYEQYF.

This chain uses TRBV20-1 with TRBJ1-2, with D possibly TRBD1 on 6 matching bases. V gave up 4 bases and J gave up 4 bases, with 19 bases separating them. The CDR3 sequence is 15 residues long. Germline assignment: CDR1 DFQATT and CDR2 SNEGSKA (reference sequence). In DNA, the CDR3 is TGCAGTGCTAAGGGGGTGGATGGAGCTCTCTATGGCTACACCTTC. Its translation is CSAKGVDGALYGYTF.

This clonotype was picked up a small number of times. The chain employs TRBV11-1 and TRBJ2-1; D call uncertain. CDR3 size: 11 residues. The germline gives CDR1 SGHAT, CDR2 FQDESV (reference sequence). Trimming removed 5 bases from V and 8 bases from J, with 7 bases in between. The CDR3 sequence is CASSIGHEQFF. CDR3 in DNA: TGTGCCAGCAGCATAGGCCATGAGCAGTTCTTC.

This clonotype was counted a few times. V gene TRBV20-1 combines with J gene TRBJ2-3; 7 bases align to TRBD1. The CDR3 consists of 16 residues. The J segment lost 3 bases and the V segment lost 0 bases, leaving 9 bases of the junction unmatched. From germline, CDR1 is DFQATT and CDR2 SNEGSKA (reference sequence). CDR3 in amino acids: CSARDPATGATDTQYF. CDR3 sequence (DNA): TGCAGTGCTAGAGATCCCGCTACAGGGGCGACAGATACGCAGTATTTT.

The V and J genes are TRBV7-6 and TRBJ2-3; TRBD1 is a possible D gene (5 bases). V lost 2 bases and J lost 1, with 16 bases in between. The germline V gene has CDR1 SGHVS and CDR2 FNYEAQ. This CDR3 contains 17 residues. CDR3 sequence (DNA): TGTGCCAGCAGCTTAAGTTCTGGGGCCATCGGCACAGATACGCAGTATTTT. It specifies CASSLSSGAIGTDTQYF.

This chain links TRBV20-1 with TRBJ2-7; D is unresolved. Germline CDR1 DFQATT, CDR2 SNEGSKA (reference sequence). There are 16 residues in the CDR3. V lost 3 bases and J lost 2, with 20 bases in between. CDR3 residues: CSASPYGDPWAYEQYF. The CDR3 nucleotides read TGCAGTGCTAGCCCGTATGGGGATCCTTGGGCCTACGAGCAGTACTTC.

The chain joins TRBV12-3 or TRBV12-4 to TRBJ1-4; D is unclear. The CDR3 totals 14 residues. V was cut by 3 bases and J by 8 bases, with 13 bases left in between. The CDR3 loop is CASSLAKEIEKLFF. CDR3 nucleotide sequence: TGTGCCAGCAGTTTGGCCAAGGAGATAGAAAAACTGTTTTTT.

This clonotype was seen a handful of times. A read error may explain this, as a much larger clone is one base away. This chain links TRBV7-9 with TRBJ2-7; tentative D call: TRBD1 (5 bases). The CDR3 contains 11 residues. Germline-derived CDR1 and CDR2 are SEHNR and FQNEAQ (reference sequence). The CDR3 protein is CASTLGVEQYF. The CDR3 DNA sequence: TGTGCCAGCACCTTAGGGGTCGAGCAGTACTTC.

V usage is TRBV9 and J usage is TRBJ2-7, with a tentative D call TRBD1 (5 bases). The DNA end is a closer match to TRBJ2-5, so the J assignment may be wrong. Germline CDR1 is SGDLS and CDR2 is YYNGEE. The CDR3 loop spans 15 amino acids. CDR3 loop: CASSVAQGPSETQYF. The CDR3 DNA reads as TGTGCCAGCAGCGTAGCTCAGGGCCCCTCCGAGACCCAGTACTTC.

A note on this clonotype: Being one base from a much bigger clone, this may be a read error. The chain recombines TRBV7-9 with TRBJ1-1; the D gene is possibly TRBD1 (6 bases). CDR1 and CDR2 from the germline V gene are SEHNR and FQNEAQ (reference sequence). CDR3 size: 13 residues. The CDR3 here is CASRYTGNTEVFF. CDR3 nucleotides: TGTGCCAGCAGATACACAGGGAACACTGAAGTTTTCTTT.

V is TRBV7-6 and J is TRBJ2-4; 8 bases line up with TRBD2. The CDR3 length is 17 residues. V was pared by 4 bases and J by 7 bases, with 15 bases of the junction left unmatched. Germline V lookup: CDR1 SGHVS, CDR2 FNYEAQ. DNA of the CDR3: TGTGCCAGCAGCTCCTCCCCGGGGGTAGCGGGGAGGAACATTCAGTACTTC. It codes for CASSSSPGVAGRNIQYF. Based on the CDR3 plus reference TRBV7-6 and TRBJ2-4, the full variable domain is GAGVSQSPRYKVTKRGQDVALRCDPISGHVSLYWYRQALGQGPEFLTYFNYEAQQDKSGLPNDRFSAERPEGSISTLTIQRTEQRDSAMYRCASSSSPGVAGRNIQYFGAGTRLSVL.